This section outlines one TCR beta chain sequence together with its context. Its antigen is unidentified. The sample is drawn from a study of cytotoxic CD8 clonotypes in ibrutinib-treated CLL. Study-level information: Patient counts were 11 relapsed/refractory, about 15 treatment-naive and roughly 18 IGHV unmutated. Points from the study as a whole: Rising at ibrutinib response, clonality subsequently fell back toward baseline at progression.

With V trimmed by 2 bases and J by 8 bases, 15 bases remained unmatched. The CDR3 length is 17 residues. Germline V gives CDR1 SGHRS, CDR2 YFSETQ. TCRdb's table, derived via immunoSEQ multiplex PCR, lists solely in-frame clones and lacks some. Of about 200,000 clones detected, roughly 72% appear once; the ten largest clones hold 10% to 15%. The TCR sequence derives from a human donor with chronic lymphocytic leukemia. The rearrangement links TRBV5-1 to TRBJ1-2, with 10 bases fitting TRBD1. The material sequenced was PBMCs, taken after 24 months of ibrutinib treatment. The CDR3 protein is CASSLVPGQGITGGYTF. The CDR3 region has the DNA TGCGCCAGCAGCTTAGTCCCGGGACAGGGGATTACTGGCGGCTACACCTTC.